This TCR beta chain was recorded in a study of control samples from healthy donors and cancer patients. This CDR3 contains 12 residues. In germline, CDR1 is MNHNS, CDR2 SASEGT. The V end was cut by 0 bases, the J end by 12 bases, with 9 bases between. TCRdb's table, derived via immunoSEQ multiplex PCR, lists solely in-frame clones and lacks some. This sample carries 170,000 or so clones, 90% to 95% of them seen once, and the ten largest clones take roughly 1.6%. The sequencing sample was made of blood. The rearrangement uses TRBV6-1 and TRBJ2-1; no clear D gene. This sequence originates from a man younger than 35 in good health. The CDR3 DNA reads TGTGCCAGCAGTGAAGCTTTGTTCGGGCAGTTCTTC. Amino acids: CASSEALFGQFF.